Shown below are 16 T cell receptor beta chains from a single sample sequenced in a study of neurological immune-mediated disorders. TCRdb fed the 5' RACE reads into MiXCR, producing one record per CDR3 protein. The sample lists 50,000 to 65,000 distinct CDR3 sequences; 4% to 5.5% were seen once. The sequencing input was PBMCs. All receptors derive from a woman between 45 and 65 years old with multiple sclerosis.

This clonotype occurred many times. CDR3 protein: CASSPLGFGELFF. Here the CDR3 DNA reads TGTGCCAGCAGCCCCCTCGGGTTCGGGGAGCTGTTTTTT. The chain has TRBV7-9 and TRBJ2-2; no firm D call. Germline-derived CDR1 and CDR2 are SEHNR and FQNEAQ (reference sequence). This CDR3 region has 13 residues. Trimming pared 5 bases from V and 7 bases from J, leaving 11 bases between.

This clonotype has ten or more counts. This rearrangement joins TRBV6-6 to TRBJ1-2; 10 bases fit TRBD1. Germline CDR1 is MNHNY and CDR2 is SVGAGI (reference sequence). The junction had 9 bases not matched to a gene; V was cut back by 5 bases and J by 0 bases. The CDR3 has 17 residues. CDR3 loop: CASSARDRGLSNYGYTF. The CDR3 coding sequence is TGTGCCAGCAGTGCCCGGGACAGGGGACTGTCTAACTATGGCTACACCTTC.

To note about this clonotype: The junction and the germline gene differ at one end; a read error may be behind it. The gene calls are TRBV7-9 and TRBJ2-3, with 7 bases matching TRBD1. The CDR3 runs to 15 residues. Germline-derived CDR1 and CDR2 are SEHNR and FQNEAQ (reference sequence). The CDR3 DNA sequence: TGTGCCAACAGCCACCGACAGGGAGGCACAGATACGCAGTATTTT. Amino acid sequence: CANSHRQGGTDTQYF. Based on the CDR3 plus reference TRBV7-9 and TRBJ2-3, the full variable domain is DTGVSQNPRHKITKRGQNVTFRCDPISEHNRLYWYRQTLGQGPEFLTYFQNEAQLEKSRLLSDRFSAERPKGSFSTLEIQRTEQGDSAMYLCANSHRQGGTDTQYFGPGTRLTVL.

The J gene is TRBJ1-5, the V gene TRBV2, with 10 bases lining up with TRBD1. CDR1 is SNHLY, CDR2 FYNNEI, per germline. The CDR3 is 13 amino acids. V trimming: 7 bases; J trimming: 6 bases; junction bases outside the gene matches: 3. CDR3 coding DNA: TGTGCCAGCAAGGGACAGGGGATTCAGCCCCAGCATTTT. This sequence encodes CASKGQGIQPQHF.

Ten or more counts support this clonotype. The CDR3 region is CASRQGLAKNIQYF. CDR3 sequence (DNA): TGCGCCAGCAGACAGGGCTTAGCCAAAAACATTCAGTACTTC. The chain combines TRBV5-1 with TRBJ2-4; possible D gene TRBD1, 6 bases. Germline V lookup: CDR1 SGHRS, CDR2 YFSETQ. V was clipped by 5 bases and J by 0 bases, with 9 bases between them. The CDR3 totals 14 residues.

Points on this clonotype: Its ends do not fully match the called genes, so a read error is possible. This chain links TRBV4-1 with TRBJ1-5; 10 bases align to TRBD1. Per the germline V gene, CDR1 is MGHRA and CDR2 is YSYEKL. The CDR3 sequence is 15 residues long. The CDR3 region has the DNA TGCGCCAGCAGCCAGGGGGACAGGGGTTTTCAGCCCCAGAATTTT. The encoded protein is CASSQGDRGFQPQNF.

This CDR3 reads CASSLQGARETQYF. The CDR3 bases are TGTGCCAGCAGCTTACAGGGGGCGCGGGAGACCCAGTACTTC. The chain joins TRBV11-2 to TRBJ2-5; 8 nucleotides align to TRBD1. This CDR3 is 14 amino acids long. Germline V gives CDR1 SGHAT, CDR2 FQNNGV. After removal of 2 bases from V and 5 bases from J, the junction contained 4 bases not matched to a gene.

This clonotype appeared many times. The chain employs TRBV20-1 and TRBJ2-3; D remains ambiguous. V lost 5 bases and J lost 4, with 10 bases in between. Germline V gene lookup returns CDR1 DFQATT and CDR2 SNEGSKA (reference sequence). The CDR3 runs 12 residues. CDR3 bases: TGCAGTGCTTTAGCTGGGCCAGATACGCAGTATTTT. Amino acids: CSALAGPDTQYF.

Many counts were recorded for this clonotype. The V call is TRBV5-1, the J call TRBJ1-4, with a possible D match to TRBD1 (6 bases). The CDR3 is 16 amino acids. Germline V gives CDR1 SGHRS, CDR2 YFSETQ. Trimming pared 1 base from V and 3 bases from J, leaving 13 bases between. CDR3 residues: CASSLMQGTPNEKLFF. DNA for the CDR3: TGCGCCAGCAGCTTGATGCAGGGGACGCCTAATGAAAAACTGTTTTTT.

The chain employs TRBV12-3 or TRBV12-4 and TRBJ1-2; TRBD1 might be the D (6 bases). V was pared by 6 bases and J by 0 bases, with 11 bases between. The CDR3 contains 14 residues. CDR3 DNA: TGTGCCAGCAGGGGGGACACGACTAACTATGGCTACACCTTC. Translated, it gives CASRGDTTNYGYTF.

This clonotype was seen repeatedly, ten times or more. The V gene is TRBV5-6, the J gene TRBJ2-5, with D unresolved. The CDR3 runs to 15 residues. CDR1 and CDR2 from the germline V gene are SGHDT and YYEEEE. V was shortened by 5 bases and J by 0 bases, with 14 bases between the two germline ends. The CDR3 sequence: CASSPAVQNQETQYF. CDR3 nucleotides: TGTGCCAGCAGTCCTGCCGTGCAAAACCAAGAGACCCAGTACTTC.

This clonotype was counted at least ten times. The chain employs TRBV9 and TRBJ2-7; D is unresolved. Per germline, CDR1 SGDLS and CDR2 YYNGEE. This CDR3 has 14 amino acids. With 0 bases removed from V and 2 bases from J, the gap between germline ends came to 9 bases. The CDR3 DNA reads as TGTGCCAGCAGCGTAGATGACGGAACCTACGAGCAGTACTTC. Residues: CASSVDDGTYEQYF.

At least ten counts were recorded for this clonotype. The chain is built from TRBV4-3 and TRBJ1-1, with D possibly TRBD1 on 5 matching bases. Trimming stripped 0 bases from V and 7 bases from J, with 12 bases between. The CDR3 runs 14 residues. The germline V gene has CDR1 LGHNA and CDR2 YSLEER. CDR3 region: CASSQDRGVGEAFF. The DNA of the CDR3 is TGCGCCAGCAGCCAAGATCGGGGCGTGGGTGAAGCTTTCTTT.

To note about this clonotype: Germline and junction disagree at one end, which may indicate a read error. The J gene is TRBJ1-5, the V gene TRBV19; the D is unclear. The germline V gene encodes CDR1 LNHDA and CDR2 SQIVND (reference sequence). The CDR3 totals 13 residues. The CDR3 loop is CASSILSNQPQNF. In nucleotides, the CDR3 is TGTGCCAGTAGTATACTGAGCAATCAGCCCCAGAATTTT.

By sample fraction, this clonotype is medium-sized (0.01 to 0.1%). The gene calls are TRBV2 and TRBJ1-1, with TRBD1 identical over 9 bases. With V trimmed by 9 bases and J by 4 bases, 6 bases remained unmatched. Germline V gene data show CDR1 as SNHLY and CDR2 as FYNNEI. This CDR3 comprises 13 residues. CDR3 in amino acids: CARPGQGSTEAFF. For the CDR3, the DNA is TGTGCCAGACCTGGACAGGGGAGCACTGAAGCTTTCTTT.

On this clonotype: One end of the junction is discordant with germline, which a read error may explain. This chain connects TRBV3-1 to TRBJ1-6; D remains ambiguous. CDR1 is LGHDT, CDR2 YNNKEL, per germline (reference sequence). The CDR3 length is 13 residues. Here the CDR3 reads CASSQDITSPLNF. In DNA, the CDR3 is TGTGCCAGCAGCCAAGACATAACTTCACCCCTCAACTTT.